This T cell receptor beta chain was obtained from a study of technical replicates of blood from a few donors. The protocol was immunoSEQ multiplex PCR, while the TCRdb copy is restricted to in-frame clones and leaves out a portion. This table holds 75,000 to 90,000 clones, 85% to 95% found once. The TCR comes from a human donor in good health. The specimen was T cells isolated from PBMCs.

The CDR3 nucleotides are TGTGCCAGCAGTTTATCTATGACAGGGACTGAAGCTTTCTTT. Translation gives CASSLSMTGTEAFF. The chain couples TRBV27 to TRBJ1-1; 7 nucleotides align to TRBD1. This CDR3 spans 14 amino acids. Per the germline V gene, CDR1 is MNHEY and CDR2 is SMNVEV (reference sequence). Unmatched junction bases numbered 3, after V lost 0 bases and J lost 5 bases.